A single sample is the source of the 3 T cell receptor beta chains below, sequenced in a study of blood T cell repertoires in COVID-19. The repertoire was sequenced with immunoSEQ multiplex PCR; TCRdb's copy has only in-frame clones and lacks some. The sample yields about 300,000 clones, approximately 93% seen once. Sequenced sample: peripheral blood. All receptors derive from a woman in her twenties or thirties with COVID-19, enrolled during active disease.

The chain links TRBV14 to TRBJ2-1, with 7 bases identical to TRBD2. The CDR3 spans 16 residues. Germline CDR1 is SGHDN and CDR2 is FVKESK. V trimming: 4 bases; J trimming: 0 bases; junction bases outside the gene matches: 6. In nucleotides, the CDR3 is TGTGCCAGCAGCCGAGCCCTAGCGGCCTCCTACAATGAGCAGTTCTTC. Translating it yields CASSRALAASYNEQFF.

In this sample, this clone turned up once. The chain carries TRBV7-9 and TRBJ1-2; 7 bases align to TRBD1. Unmatched junction bases numbered 6, after V lost 5 bases and J lost 6 bases. Germline V gene sequence: CDR1 SEHNR, CDR2 FQNEAQ (reference sequence). This CDR3 region has 13 residues. CDR3 in amino acids: CASSETGTDGYTF. In DNA, the CDR3 is TGTGCCAGCAGCGAGACAGGGACGGATGGCTACACCTTC.

The V call is TRBV3-1 (or the pseudogene TRBV3-2), the J call TRBJ1-3, with D unclear. The CDR3 runs to 13 residues. The germline CDR1 and CDR2 sequences are LGHDT and YNNKEL (reference sequence). Trimming removed 0 bases from V and 5 bases from J, with 5 bases in between. CDR3 protein: CASSQDQRNTIYF. The CDR3 region has the DNA TGTGCCAGCAGCCAAGATCAGAGAAACACCATATATTTT.